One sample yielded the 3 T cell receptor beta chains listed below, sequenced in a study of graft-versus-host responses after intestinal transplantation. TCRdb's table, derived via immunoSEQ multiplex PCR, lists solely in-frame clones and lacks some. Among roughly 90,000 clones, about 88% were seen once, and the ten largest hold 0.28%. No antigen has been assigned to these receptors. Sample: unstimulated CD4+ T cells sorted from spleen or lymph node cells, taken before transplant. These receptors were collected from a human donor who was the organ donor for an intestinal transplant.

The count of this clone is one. The CDR3 reads CASSFDYYNEQFF. CDR3 in DNA: TGCGCCAGCAGCTTCGACTACTACAATGAGCAGTTCTTC. The chain couples TRBV5-1 to TRBJ2-1; a weak D match, TRBD2 (5 bases). Germline V CDR1 and CDR2: SGHRS, YFSETQ. The CDR3 length is 13 residues. Trimming shortened V by 2 bases and J by 3 bases, and 6 bases separated the two germline ends.

The CDR3: CASSPYRDSRYEQYF. CDR3 nucleotides: TGTGCCAGCAGCCCATACCGGGACAGCCGATACGAGCAGTACTTC. J is TRBJ2-7 and V is TRBV11-2, with 7 nucleotides matching TRBD1. Per germline, CDR1 SGHAT and CDR2 FQNNGV. The ends lost 5 bases at V and 4 bases at J; junction bases unmatched: 11. The CDR3 consists of 15 residues.

CDR3 nucleotides: TGCAGCTTCCGGGACAGGCTAAACTACGAGCAGTACTTC. Its protein is CSFRDRLNYEQYF. The rearrangement uses TRBV29-1 and TRBJ2-7; 8 nucleotides match TRBD1. V shed 8 bases, J shed 3 bases, and the junction held 9 bases outside the gene matches. CDR1 is SQVTM and CDR2 is ANQGSEA in the germline V gene. This CDR3 is built from 13 residues.